This T cell receptor (beta chain) was captured by sequencing in a study of PD-L1 blockade in urothelial cancer. Overall study: Analysis of blood occurred 3 weeks (second dose) and 6 weeks after treatment start.

PCRs each included synthetic TCR analog templates spiked in. TCRdb's copy holds only in-frame clones and misses some; the assay was immunoSEQ multiplex PCR. Among approximately 51,000 clones listed, approximately 86% were seen once. CDR3 size: 14 residues. V dropped 5 bases and J dropped 1 base, with 11 bases sitting between them. Germline values: CDR1 SNHLY, CDR2 FYNNEI. Pretreatment and on-treatment blood mononuclear cell samples were taken, totaling between 1 and 8 time points per patient. The sequence was obtained from a man aged 60-69 years with urothelial cancer. This sample comprised PBMCs, obtained around atezolizumab (anti-PD-L1) treatment. This chain links TRBV2 with TRBJ1-1, with unresolved D. In DNA form, the CDR3 reads TGTGCCAGCAGTCCCCGTTCGGGGAACACTGAAGCTTTCTTT. Its protein is CASSPRSGNTEAFF. The full variable domain, in which reference TRBV2 and TRBJ1-1 provide the parts outside the CDR3, is EPEVTQTPSHQVTQMGQEVILRCVPISNHLYFYWYRQILGQKVEFLVSFYNNEISEKSEIFDDQFSVERPDGSNFTLKIRSTKLEDSAMYFCASSPRSGNTEAFFGQGTRLTVV.